This T cell receptor (beta chain) was sequenced in a study of cytomegalovirus exposure and HLA in healthy donors. Findings and caveats of the study: In vitro assays verified that a few CMV-associated chains recognized CMV antigens specifically.

Primers for the PCR totalled 60 Vbeta and 13 Jbeta. TCRdb keeps only in-frame clones here, not all; method: immunoSEQ multiplex PCR. The table lists more than 85,000 clones, 70% to 80% of them singletons. This clone has only a few counts. Its antigen is currently unknown. The CDR3 contains 12 residues. V lost 3 bases and J 7 bases, leaving 9 bases between the germline ends. The germline V gene has CDR1 LNHDA and CDR2 SQIVND (reference sequence). The sequenced material came from PBMCs. The chain couples TRBV19 to TRBJ1-1; D not certain. This TCR came from a woman aged 18-29 years in good health and CMV-seropositive. The CDR3 spells CASSIGLGEAFF. In DNA, the CDR3 is TGTGCCAGTAGTATCGGGTTGGGTGAAGCTTTCTTT.